These 28 T cell receptor beta chains came from one sample sequenced in a study of Graves' ophthalmopathy and Graves' hyperthyroidism (dated by TCRdb to 2016 to 2018). Instrument used: Illumina HiSeq 2000. For repertoire sequencing, the TCR beta CDR3 regions were amplified from RNA transcripts. HTBI primers and the Qiagen OneStep RT-PCR kit were used in a first-round RT-PCR, which was followed by a second-round multiplex PCR, size selection and purification. The public reads were quality trimmed at Q25 with fastp and then assembled into clones with MiXCR by TCRdb, keeping productive beta chains. Identical CDR3 proteins give one entry, which carries the most common genes and DNA. The sample table contains hundreds of thousands of distinct CDR3 sequences; only one count was recorded for about 20% of them. Clones ranked in the top ten supply roughly 7.4% of the sample. Sequencing was done on a sample of peripheral blood. These receptors all come from a woman under 30 with stable Graves' hyperthyroidism. Some clones in this sample may be carry-over from other donors' samples. Donor details come from another sample of the same person, matched by shared clones.

The V call is TRBV6-1, the J call TRBJ2-5; possible D gene TRBD1, 5 bases. The CDR3 is 14 residues long. The ends were cut back, 6 bases at V and 3 bases at J, with 14 bases in the middle. The germline CDR1 and CDR2 sequences are MNHNS and SASEGT. The CDR3 DNA reads TGTGCCAGCAGGAGCGACAGTATCGAAGAGACCCAGTACTTC. It yields the protein CASRSDSIEETQYF.

This chain connects TRBV6-5 to TRBJ1-5; D unclear. V was shortened by 1 base and J by 0 bases, with 13 bases between the two germline ends. The CDR3 runs to 17 residues. The germline gives CDR1 MNHEY, CDR2 SVGAGI. The CDR3 bases are TGTGCCAGCAGTTACTTCACTGGGCCCGATAGCAATCAGCCCCAGCATTTT. The encoded protein is CASSYFTGPDSNQPQHF.

This clonotype was picked up many times. CDR3 amino acids: CASSVEPGHGRPTEAFF. The CDR3 coding sequence is TGCGCCAGCAGCGTAGAACCGGGACACGGACGCCCCACTGAAGCTTTCTTT. This rearrangement joins TRBV5-1 to TRBJ1-1, with a possible D match to TRBD1 (6 bases). Germline V CDR1 and CDR2: SGHRS, YFSETQ. CDR3 length: 17 residues. The V and J ends lost 4 bases and 4 bases respectively, with 23 bases between them.

In its sample, this clonotype was seen many times. This chain links TRBV6-1 with TRBJ2-7; 10 positions agree with TRBD1. Germline assignment: CDR1 MNHNS and CDR2 SASEGT. The CDR3 runs 14 residues. Trimming took 10 bases from V and 2 from J; bases not matched to a gene: 8. The CDR3: CATPRDRGPYEQYF. The CDR3 coding sequence is TGTGCCACTCCCCGGGACAGGGGACCCTACGAGCAGTACTTC.

The V gene is TRBV14, the J gene TRBJ2-3, with D maybe TRBD2 (5 bases). The CDR3 spans 14 residues. Germline assignment: CDR1 SGHDN and CDR2 FVKESK. Trimming left V 4 bases short and J 7 bases short, with 15 bases between. The CDR3 DNA is TGTGCCAGCAGCCCCCTCGGGCCGGGAAATACGCAGTATTTT. Its protein is CASSPLGPGNTQYF.

This clonotype came up a few times. V is TRBV25-1 and J is TRBJ1-6; D unresolved. The CDR3 runs 13 residues. V lost 5 bases and J 2 bases, leaving 4 bases between the germline ends. CDR1 is MGHDK, CDR2 SYGVNS, per germline. CDR3 nucleotides: TGTGCCAGCAGTTCCGCCTATAATTCACCCCTCCACTTT. Protein sequence: CASSSAYNSPLHF.

The sample holds many counts of this clonotype. The V gene is TRBV7-3, the J gene TRBJ2-2; D unclear. This CDR3 contains 15 residues. Trimming took off 0 bases at V and 4 bases at J, with 9 bases between the two ends. Germline V gives CDR1 SGHTA, CDR2 FQGTGA. The CDR3 nucleotides are TGTGCCAGCAGCTTAACGGCCGTGAGCACCGGGGAGCTGTTTTTT. Protein: CASSLTAVSTGELFF.

This clonotype occurred many times. The chain recombines TRBV7-6 with TRBJ2-7; 9 positions match TRBD1. This CDR3 spans 14 amino acids. Germline lookup yields CDR1 SGHVS and CDR2 FNYEAQ. The V and J ends lost 1 base and 6 bases, in that order; junction bases with no gene match: 4. CDR3 nucleotides: TGTGCCAGCAGCTTAGGGACAGGGGTGAGCGAGCAGTACTTC. Encoded protein: CASSLGTGVSEQYF.

This clonotype came up a few times. Mismatch with germline at one junction end may stem from a read error. The chain recombines TRBV5-6 with TRBJ1-1, with 9 bases that match TRBD1. The CDR3 spans 14 residues. Per germline, CDR1 SGHDT and CDR2 YYEEEE. CDR3: CASSSSRDRVFIVF. DNA of the CDR3: TGTGCCAGCAGCTCGTCCCGGGACAGGGTTTTCATTGTCTTT.

This clonotype occurred many times. The rearrangement links TRBV6-1 to TRBJ1-1; TRBD1 agrees at 9 bases. J lost 4 bases, V lost 5 bases, and 8 bases had no gene match. This CDR3 is built from 15 residues. Germline assignment: CDR1 MNHNS and CDR2 SASEGT. The CDR3: CASSPQGAGITEAFF. The CDR3 DNA sequence: TGTGCCAGCAGTCCACAGGGGGCTGGGATCACTGAAGCTTTCTTT.

This chain connects TRBV20-1 to TRBJ2-5; 10 bases match TRBD2. The V segment lost 7 bases and the J segment 4 bases; nucleotides outside the gene matches: 9. This CDR3 has 14 residues. CDR1 is DFQATT, CDR2 SNEGSKA, per germline (reference sequence). The CDR3 is CSVLAGVDGETQYF. The DNA for the CDR3 is TGCAGTGTGCTAGCGGGAGTGGATGGAGAGACCCAGTACTTC.

In this sample, this clonotype turned up many times. The genes are TRBV6-1 and TRBJ1-1; D not resolved. The germline V gene has CDR1 MNHNS and CDR2 SASEGT. There are 12 residues in the CDR3. Between the trimmed V and J ends, which lost 6 bases and 3 bases, there was a span of 8 bases. Here the CDR3 reads CASRTQDTEAFF. CDR3 nucleotide sequence: TGTGCCAGCAGAACACAAGACACTGAAGCTTTCTTT.

The rearrangement joins TRBV6-1 to TRBJ1-2; no clear D gene. Germline CDR1 reads MNHNS; CDR2 reads SASEGT. This CDR3 comprises 13 residues. V dropped 2 bases and J dropped 8 bases, with 12 bases sitting between them. CDR3 DNA: TGTGCCAGCAGTGAATTCGAGAATATGGGCTACACCTTC. Amino acid sequence: CASSEFENMGYTF.

This clonotype was found many times. This chain links TRBV5-1 with TRBJ2-2; a possible D gene is TRBD1 (6 bases). The CDR3 sequence is 16 residues long. Trimming took 0 bases from V and 0 from J, leaving 9 bases between them. Germline V gene lookup returns CDR1 SGHRS and CDR2 YFSETQ. The CDR3 nucleotides are TGCGCCAGCAGCTTGGCTAGGGGGTCGAACACCGGGGAGCTGTTTTTT. It is translated as CASSLARGSNTGELFF.

This clonotype was seen many times. The V gene is TRBV20-1, the J gene TRBJ2-6; D uncertain. The V gene lost 0 bases and the J gene lost 1 base, with 13 bases spanning the gap. The CDR3 is 17 amino acids. Germline assignment: CDR1 DFQATT and CDR2 SNEGSKA (reference sequence). The CDR3 sequence: CSARDYSAVSGANVLTF. For the CDR3, the DNA is TGCAGTGCTAGAGATTATTCGGCAGTATCTGGGGCCAACGTCCTGACTTTC.

This clonotype was found a few times. This chain uses TRBV5-1 with TRBJ2-2; 9 bases fit TRBD1. The V gene end was trimmed by 4 bases and the J gene end by 2 bases; junction bases not matched to a gene: 9. The CDR3 runs to 17 residues. Germline V gives CDR1 SGHRS, CDR2 YFSETQ. CDR3: CASSKGTGLFNTGELFF. The CDR3 nucleotides read TGCGCCAGCAGCAAGGGGACAGGGCTTTTCAACACCGGGGAGCTGTTTTTT.

This clonotype has ten or more counts. The gene calls are TRBV20-1 and TRBJ1-5; perhaps TRBD1 as D (6 bases). The CDR3 runs 14 residues. V was shortened by 3 bases and J by 3 bases, with 12 bases between the two germline ends. CDR1 DFQATT and CDR2 SNEGSKA come from the germline V gene (reference sequence). The CDR3 DNA is TGCAGTGCTAGTTCAGGGGTGCTCAATCAGCCCCAGCATTTT. It translates to CSASSGVLNQPQHF.

This clonotype came up many times. V is TRBV29-1 and J is TRBJ2-7; D is perhaps TRBD1 (6 bases). The CDR3 covers 15 residues. V gave up 2 bases and J gave up 4 bases, with 18 bases separating them. Germline-derived CDR1 and CDR2 are SQVTM and ANQGSEA. In DNA form, the CDR3 reads TGCAGCGTTGAACGAGGAAGCGGACAGTATTACGAGCAGTACTTC. Translating gives CSVERGSGQYYEQYF.

This clonotype was found many times. The CDR3 sequence is CASSRTDQETQYF. CDR3 coding DNA: TGCGCCAGCAGCCGGACGGACCAAGAGACCCAGTACTTC. This chain uses TRBV4-1 with TRBJ2-5, with D hard to call. The CDR3 runs 13 residues. The V and J ends lost 4 bases and 0 bases respectively, with 6 bases between them. Germline V gene lookup returns CDR1 MGHRA and CDR2 YSYEKL.

This clonotype appeared many times. This rearrangement joins TRBV13 to TRBJ1-1; tentatively, D is TRBD1 (5 bases). CDR1 is PRHDT, CDR2 FYEKMQ, per germline (reference sequence). This CDR3 spans 14 amino acids. Trimming pared 6 bases from V and 0 bases from J, leaving 11 bases between. Here the CDR3 DNA reads TGTGCCAGCAGACGACAGCCGGTGAACACTGAAGCTTTCTTT. Protein product: CASRRQPVNTEAFF.

The chain joins TRBV30 to TRBJ1-2; 9 bases are a match to TRBD1. Germline V gene sequence: CDR1 GTSNPN, CDR2 SVGIG (reference sequence). Trimming took 5 bases from V and 1 from J; bases not matched to a gene: 11. The CDR3 extends over 16 amino acids. The CDR3 region has the DNA TGTGCCTGGGATCTGGGACAGGGCTTCTTTAACTATGGCTACACCTTC. Encoded protein: CAWDLGQGFFNYGYTF.

This clonotype came up many times. The genes are TRBV12-3 or TRBV12-4 and TRBJ1-2, with D tentatively TRBD1 (6 bases). Trimming shortened V by 7 bases and J by 0 bases, and 12 bases separated the two germline ends. CDR3 length equals 14 residues. The CDR3 protein is CASTYGGANYGYTF. CDR3 DNA sequence: TGTGCCAGCACCTATGGGGGCGCTAACTATGGCTACACCTTC.

This clonotype was picked up many times. The chain recombines TRBV7-2 with TRBJ2-5, with TRBD1 as a possible D gene (6 bases). CDR3 length equals 13 residues. V was shortened by 3 bases and J by 5 bases, with 10 bases between the two germline ends. Germline CDR1 reads SGHTA; CDR2 reads FQGNSA. The CDR3 nucleotides are TGTGCCAGCAGCTTTCACAGGGAGGAGACCCAGTACTTC. It yields the protein CASSFHREETQYF.

This clonotype was found many times. J is TRBJ1-5 and V is TRBV6-5, with TRBD1 as a possible D gene (6 bases). Trimming removed 8 bases at V and 5 bases at J, with 19 bases between. CDR1 is MNHEY and CDR2 is SVGAGI in the germline V gene. This CDR3 has 15 amino acids. The CDR3 nucleotides are TGTGCCAGCTCCGACAGGAACGGCTCGGATCAGCCCCAGCATTTT. Its protein is CASSDRNGSDQPQHF.

This clonotype was seen only once. Possible read error: a much larger clone is one base away. This chain uses TRBV2 with TRBJ1-6, with TRBD1 as a possible D gene (5 bases). The CDR3 is 13 amino acids. Germline CDR1 SNHLY, CDR2 FYNNEI. CDR3 DNA: TGTCCCAGCCGAGGGACTTCTGATTCACCCCTCCACTTT. This codes for CPSRGTSDSPLHF.

V usage is TRBV12-3 or TRBV12-4 and J usage is TRBJ1-6; D not certain. This CDR3 region has 13 residues. V shed 6 bases and J shed 6 bases, with 9 bases lying between them. DNA for the CDR3: TGTGCCAGCAGGGGGTATTCTAATTCACCCCTCCACTTT. Translating it yields CASRGYSNSPLHF.

In this sample, this clonotype turned up many times. The chain is built from TRBV4-1 and TRBJ1-5; D is unresolved. This CDR3 is built from 14 residues. Per the germline V gene, CDR1 is MGHRA and CDR2 is YSYEKL. Trimming pared 2 bases from V and 6 bases from J, leaving 11 bases between. The CDR3 DNA is TGCGCCAGCAGCCAAAGGACGGGAGGTCAGCCCCAGCATTTT. Amino acids: CASSQRTGGQPQHF.

This clonotype was counted at least ten times. The rearrangement links TRBV30 to TRBJ1-2, with 8 positions matching TRBD1. CDR1 and CDR2 (germline): GTSNPN, SVGIG (reference sequence). The CDR3 has 13 residues. After removal of 2 bases from V and 2 bases from J, the junction contained 1 base not matched to a gene. Written as DNA, the CDR3 is TGTGCCTGGAGTAGGACAGGGAACTATGGCTACACCTTC. This translates into CAWSRTGNYGYTF.